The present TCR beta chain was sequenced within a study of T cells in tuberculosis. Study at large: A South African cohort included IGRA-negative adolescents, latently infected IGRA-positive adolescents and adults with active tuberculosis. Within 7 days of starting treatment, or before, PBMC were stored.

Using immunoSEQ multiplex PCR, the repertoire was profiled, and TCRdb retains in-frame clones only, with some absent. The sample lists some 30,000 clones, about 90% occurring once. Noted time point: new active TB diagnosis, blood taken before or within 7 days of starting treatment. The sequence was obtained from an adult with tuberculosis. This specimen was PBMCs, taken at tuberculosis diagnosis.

CDR3 coding DNA: TGTGCCAGCAGCAAAAGAAAGGGTGGACAGCTTAACGATCAGCCCCAGCATTTT. It is translated as CASSKRKGGQLNDQPQHF. This sequence joins TRBV21-1 and TRBJ1-5; TRBD1 is the table's D call and was not checked against the DNA. TRBV21-1 is labeled a pseudogene. This CDR3 has 18 residues.